The clone carrying this T cell receptor (beta chain) showed up just a few times. Its antigen is as yet unknown. An end of the junction differs from the germline gene, which may be a read error. The CDR3 contains 14 residues. CDR1 and CDR2 (germline): SGHVS, FQNEAQ. Molecular barcoded adaptors covering alpha/delta and beta/gamma chains were used on approximately 400 ng RNA. Each CDR3 protein is one row after TCRdb ran MiXCR on the reads. This sample has around 30,000 distinct CDR3 sequences, with around a sixth found just once. This sample was included in a study of read filtering for tumor transcriptome and immune sequencing. As for the study in general: The cohort had some 16 men and 14 to 15 women aged roughly 47 to 80, mean about 68 years. Transcriptome libraries were built from DNase-treated RNA. The study, taken as a whole, reports: Sorted CD138-negative bone marrow cells were not purified T cells. RNA-seq captured clonotypes less deeply and reliably than IR-seq.

This sequence joins TRBV7-8 and TRBJ2-1; 11 bases fit TRBD2. The TCR comes from a donor aged 40 or older with multiple myeloma. The specimen was a population of CD138-negative cells sorted from bone marrow. Here the CDR3 reads CASTKLAGAHERFF. CDR3 DNA sequence: TGTGCCAGCACCAAACTAGCGGGAGCTCATGAGCGGTTCTTC.